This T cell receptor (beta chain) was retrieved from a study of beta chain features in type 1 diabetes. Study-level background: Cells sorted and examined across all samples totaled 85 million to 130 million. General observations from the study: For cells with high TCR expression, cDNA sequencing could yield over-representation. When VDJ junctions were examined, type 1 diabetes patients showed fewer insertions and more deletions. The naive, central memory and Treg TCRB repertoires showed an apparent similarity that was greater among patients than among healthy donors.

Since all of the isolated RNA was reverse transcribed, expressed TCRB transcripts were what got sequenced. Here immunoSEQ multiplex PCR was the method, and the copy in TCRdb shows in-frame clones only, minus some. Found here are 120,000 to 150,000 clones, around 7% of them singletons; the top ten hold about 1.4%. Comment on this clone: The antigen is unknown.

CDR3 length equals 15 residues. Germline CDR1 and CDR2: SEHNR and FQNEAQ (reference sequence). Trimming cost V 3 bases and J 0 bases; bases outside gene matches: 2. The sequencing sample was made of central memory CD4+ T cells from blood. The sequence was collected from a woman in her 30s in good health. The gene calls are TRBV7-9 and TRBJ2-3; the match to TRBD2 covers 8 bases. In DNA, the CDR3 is TGTGCCAGCAGCTTTGCGGGAGGAAGCACAGATACGCAGTATTTT. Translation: CASSFAGGSTDTQYF.